Reported below is one TCR beta chain. No antigen is known for it. Generated by immunoSEQ multiplex PCR, the TCRdb table keeps only in-frame clones and is missing some. Of some 380,000 clones in the sample, approximately 96% were seen once. Trimming took 0 bases from V and 6 from J, leaving 12 bases between them. This CDR3 is 15 amino acids long. Germline CDR1 and CDR2: MDHEN and SYDVKM. This sample is part of a study of shared clonotypes between healthy human individuals. Study-level results: Roughly 4.7% was the fraction of naive CD4 clonotypes found shared across a handful of donors.

This sequence originates from a man aged 30-40 years in good health. The specimen sequenced was memory CD8+ T cells sorted from blood. Subset indicated: CD45RO+ cells pooled with CCR7-negative TemRA cells. V and J are TRBV28 and TRBJ1-5; D remains ambiguous. The CDR3 DNA reads as TGTGCCAGCAGTTTATGGCGCCAAATCGCTCAGCCCCAGCATTTT. Amino acid sequence: CASSLWRQIAQPQHF.